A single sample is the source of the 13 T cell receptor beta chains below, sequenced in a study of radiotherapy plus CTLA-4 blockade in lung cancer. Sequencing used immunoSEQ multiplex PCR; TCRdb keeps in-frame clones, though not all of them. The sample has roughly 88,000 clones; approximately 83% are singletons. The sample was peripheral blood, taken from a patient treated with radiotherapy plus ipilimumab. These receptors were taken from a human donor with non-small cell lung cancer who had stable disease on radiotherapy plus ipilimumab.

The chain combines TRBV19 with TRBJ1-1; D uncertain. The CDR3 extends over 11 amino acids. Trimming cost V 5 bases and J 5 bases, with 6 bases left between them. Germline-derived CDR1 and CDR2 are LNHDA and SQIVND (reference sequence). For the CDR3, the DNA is TGTGCCAGTAGTTTCCGGACTGAAGCTTTCTTT. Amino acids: CASSFRTEAFF.

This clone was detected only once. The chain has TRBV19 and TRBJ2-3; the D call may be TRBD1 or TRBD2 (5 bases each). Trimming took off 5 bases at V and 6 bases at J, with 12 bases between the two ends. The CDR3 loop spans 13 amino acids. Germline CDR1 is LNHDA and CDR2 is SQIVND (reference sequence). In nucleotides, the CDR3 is TGTGCCAGTAGTGACACGAGGGGCGATACGCAGTATTTT. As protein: CASSDTRGDTQYF.

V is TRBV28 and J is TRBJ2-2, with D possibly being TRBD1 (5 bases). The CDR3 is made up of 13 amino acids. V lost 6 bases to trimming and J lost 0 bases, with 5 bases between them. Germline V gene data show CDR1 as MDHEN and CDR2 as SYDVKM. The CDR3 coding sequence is TGTGCCAGCAGAGGGGCGAACACCGGGGAGCTGTTTTTT. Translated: CASRGANTGELFF.

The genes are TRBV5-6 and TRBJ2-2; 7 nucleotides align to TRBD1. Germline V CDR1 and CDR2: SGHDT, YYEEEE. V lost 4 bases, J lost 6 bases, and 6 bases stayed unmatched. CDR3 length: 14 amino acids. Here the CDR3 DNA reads TGTGCCAGCAGCCACGACAGGGTCGCCGGGGAGCTGTTTTTT. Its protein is CASSHDRVAGELFF.

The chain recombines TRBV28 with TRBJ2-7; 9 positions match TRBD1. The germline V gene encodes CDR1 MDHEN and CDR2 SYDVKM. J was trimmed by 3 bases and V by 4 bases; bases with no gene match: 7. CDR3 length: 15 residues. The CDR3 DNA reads TGTGCCAGCAGTTCCACAGGGGGCATATTCTACGAGCAGTACTTC. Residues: CASSSTGGIFYEQYF.

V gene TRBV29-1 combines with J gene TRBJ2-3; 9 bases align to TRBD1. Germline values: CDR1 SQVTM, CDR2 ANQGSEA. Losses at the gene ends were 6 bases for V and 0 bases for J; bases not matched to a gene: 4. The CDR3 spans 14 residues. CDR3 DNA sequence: TGCAGCGTGATGGACAGGGGCAGCACAGATACGCAGTATTTT. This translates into CSVMDRGSTDTQYF.

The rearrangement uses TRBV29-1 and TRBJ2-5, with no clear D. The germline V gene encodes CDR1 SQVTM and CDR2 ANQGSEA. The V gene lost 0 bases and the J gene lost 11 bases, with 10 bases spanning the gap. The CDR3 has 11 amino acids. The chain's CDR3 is CSVEEVSSQYF. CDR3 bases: TGCAGCGTTGAAGAAGTCTCAAGTCAGTACTTC.

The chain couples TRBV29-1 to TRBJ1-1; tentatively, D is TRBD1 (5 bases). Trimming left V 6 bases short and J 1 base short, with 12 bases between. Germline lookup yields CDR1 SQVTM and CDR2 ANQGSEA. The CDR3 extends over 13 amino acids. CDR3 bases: TGCAGCGTAGACAACGGACAGAACACTGAAGCTTTCTTT. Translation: CSVDNGQNTEAFF. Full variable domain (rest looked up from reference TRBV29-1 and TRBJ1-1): SAVISQKPSRDICQRGTSLTIQCQVDSQVTMMFWYRQQPGQSLTLIATANQGSEATYESGFVIDKFPISRPNLTFSTLTVSNMSPEDSSIYLCSVDNGQNTEAFFGQGTRLTVV.

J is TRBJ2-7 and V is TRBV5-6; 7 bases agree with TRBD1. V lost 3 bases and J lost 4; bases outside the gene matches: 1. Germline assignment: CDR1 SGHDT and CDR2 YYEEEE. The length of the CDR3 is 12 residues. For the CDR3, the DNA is TGTGCCAGCAGCTCACAGGGGTACGAGCAGTACTTC. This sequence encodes CASSSQGYEQYF.

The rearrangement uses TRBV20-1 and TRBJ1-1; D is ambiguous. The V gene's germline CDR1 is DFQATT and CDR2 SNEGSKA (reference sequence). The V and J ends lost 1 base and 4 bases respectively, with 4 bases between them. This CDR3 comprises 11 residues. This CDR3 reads CSARAATEAFF. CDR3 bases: TGCAGTGCTAGAGCTGCCACTGAAGCTTTCTTT.

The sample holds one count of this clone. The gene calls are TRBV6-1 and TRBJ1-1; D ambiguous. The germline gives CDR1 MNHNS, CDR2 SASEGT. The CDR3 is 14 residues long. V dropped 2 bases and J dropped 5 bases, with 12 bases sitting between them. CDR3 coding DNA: TGTGCCAGCAGTGAACGGTGGGGTCCAACTGAAGCTTTCTTT. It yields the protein CASSERWGPTEAFF.

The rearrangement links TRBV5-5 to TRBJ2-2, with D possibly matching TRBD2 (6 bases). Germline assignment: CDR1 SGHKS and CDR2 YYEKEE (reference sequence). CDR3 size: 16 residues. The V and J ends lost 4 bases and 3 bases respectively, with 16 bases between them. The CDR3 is CASSLAPRDYTGELFF. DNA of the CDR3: TGTGCCAGCAGCCTTGCCCCCCGGGACTACACCGGGGAGCTGTTTTTT.

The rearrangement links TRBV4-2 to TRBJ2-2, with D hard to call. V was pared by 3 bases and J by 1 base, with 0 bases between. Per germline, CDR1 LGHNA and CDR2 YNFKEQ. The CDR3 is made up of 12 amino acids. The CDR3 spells CASSQNTGELFF. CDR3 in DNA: TGTGCCAGCAGCCAGAACACCGGGGAGCTGTTTTTT.